The sequence of this TCR beta chain was determined in a study of regulatory T cells in long-lasting Graves disease. Trimming shortened V by 0 bases and J by 8 bases, and 20 bases separated the two germline ends. Per the germline V gene, CDR1 is DFQATT and CDR2 is SNEGSKA (reference sequence). The CDR3 sequence is 16 residues long. In building TCR beta libraries, iRepertoire HTBI primers were used together with Arm-PCR of CDR3 regions. TCRdb reprocessed the multiplex PCR reads via MiXCR and lists one record per CDR3 protein. The sample includes 400,000 to 450,000 distinct CDR3 sequences, about 16% of them seen just once. Described time point: newly diagnosed GD, antithyroid drugs for less than 3 months. PBMC-derived RNA was used for the TCR library. This clonotype was seen many times. This sample was also put to use in a study of T cells in Graves' hyperthyroidism and ophthalmopathy.

The receptor comes from a woman aged 25-40 years with Graves disease. This material consisted of peripheral blood mononuclear cells (PBMCs), taken at new diagnosis, from a patient treated with antithyroid drugs. The rearrangement uses TRBV20-1 and TRBJ2-1, with D tentatively TRBD1 or TRBD2 (5 bases each). The CDR3 sequence: CSARDPSGLGPYEQFF. CDR3 DNA sequence: TGCAGTGCTAGAGATCCATCGGGGCTAGGGCCCTATGAGCAGTTCTTC.